Below are 31 T cell receptor beta chains sequenced from a single sample in a study of CD8 T cells in Susac syndrome. RNA totalling about 0.45 to 1 ug underwent reverse transcription with random hexamers. One entry per CDR3 protein results from TCRdb running MiXCR on the immunoSEQ multiplex PCR reads. This sample has just over 150,000 distinct CDR3 sequences, with around 96% found just once. The sample comprised CD8+ T cells from PBMCs. All receptors derive from a human donor with multiple sclerosis.

The chain couples TRBV29-1 to TRBJ1-1; D not resolved. CDR3 length: 10 residues. Trimming cost V 7 bases and J 7 bases, with 10 bases left between them. Germline V gene sequence: CDR1 SQVTM, CDR2 ANQGSEA. CDR3 DNA: TGCAGCGGAAGGGAGGGTGAAGCTTTCTTT. It encodes CSGREGEAFF.

The chain has TRBV15 and TRBJ2-1; no clear D. Germline V gives CDR1 LNHNV, CDR2 YYDKDF (reference sequence). The CDR3 runs to 14 residues. V shed 4 bases and J shed 1 base, with 8 bases lying between them. The chain's CDR3 is CATSTHLSYNEQFF. The CDR3 nucleotides are TGTGCCACCAGCACTCATCTATCCTACAATGAGCAGTTCTTC.

The chain joins TRBV29-1 to TRBJ1-2, with D maybe TRBD1 (6 bases). The germline gives CDR1 SQVTM, CDR2 ANQGSEA. V shed 1 base and J shed 8 bases, with 8 bases lying between them. This CDR3 contains 11 residues. The CDR3 DNA is TGCAGCGTTGAAGGCAGGGGAGGCTACACCTTC. It specifies CSVEGRGGYTF.

The chain joins TRBV20-1 to TRBJ2-5, with D perhaps TRBD2 (7 bases). Germline lookup yields CDR1 DFQATT and CDR2 SNEGSKA (reference sequence). The CDR3 contains 14 residues. V shed 5 bases and J shed 4 bases, with 17 bases lying between them. The CDR3 loop reads CSAPSGTIRETQYF. The CDR3 DNA reads as TGCAGTGCTCCAAGCGGGACAATCCGAGAGACCCAGTACTTC.

The CDR3 protein is CATGGQTYEQYF. The CDR3, as DNA: TGTGCCACAGGGGGACAGACCTACGAGCAGTACTTC. V and J are TRBV2 and TRBJ2-7; 7 bases match TRBD1. V gave up 10 bases and J gave up 2 bases; unmatched junction bases: 5. The CDR3 loop spans 12 amino acids. Germline CDR1 and CDR2: SNHLY and FYNNEI. Together with reference TRBV2 and TRBJ2-7, the CDR3 gives the full variable domain: EPEVTQTPSHQVTQMGQEVILRCVPISNHLYFYWYRQILGQKVEFLVSFYNNEISEKSEIFDDQFSVERPDGSNFTLKIRSTKLEDSAMYFCATGGQTYEQYFGPGTRLTVT.

The rearrangement joins TRBV29-1 to TRBJ2-7, with a possible D match to TRBD1 (5 bases). The germline V gene has CDR1 SQVTM and CDR2 ANQGSEA. Between the trimmed V and J ends, which lost 2 bases and 2 bases, there was a span of 10 bases. The CDR3 covers 13 residues. CDR3 loop: CSVEQDNPYEQYF. For the CDR3, the DNA is TGCAGCGTTGAACAGGACAACCCCTACGAGCAGTACTTC.

The chain joins TRBV9 to TRBJ2-1; D gene unclear. Trimming stripped 4 bases from V and 2 bases from J, with 13 bases between. The CDR3 totals 15 residues. Germline lookup yields CDR1 SGDLS and CDR2 YYNGEE. The CDR3, as DNA: TGTGCCAGCAGCCCCGAAGGGATCCCCTACAATGAGCAGTTCTTC. This codes for CASSPEGIPYNEQFF.

This chain uses TRBV20-1 with TRBJ1-6; 8 bases align to TRBD1. Germline CDR1 reads DFQATT; CDR2 reads SNEGSKA (reference sequence). With 3 bases clipped from V and 3 bases from J, the junction kept 7 bases outside the gene matches. The CDR3 loop spans 16 amino acids. The CDR3 here is CSARDRELNYNSPLHF. CDR3 nucleotide sequence: TGCAGTGCTAGGGACAGGGAGCTTAACTATAATTCACCCCTCCACTTT.

CDR3: CSAKYGTEAFF. The CDR3 nucleotides read TGCAGTGCAAAATATGGCACTGAAGCTTTCTTT. V gene TRBV20-1 combines with J gene TRBJ1-1, with unresolved D. CDR1 DFQATT and CDR2 SNEGSKA come from the germline V gene (reference sequence). V dropped 6 bases and J dropped 4 bases, with 9 bases sitting between them. The CDR3 is 11 amino acids.

The chain employs TRBV13 and TRBJ2-7; D is uncertain. The CDR3 contains 15 residues. Trimming took off 5 bases at V and 0 bases at J, with 14 bases between the two ends. Germline CDR1 reads PRHDT; CDR2 reads FYEKMQ (reference sequence). The CDR3 DNA follows: TGTGCCAGCAGCCCTGGGGTCTCTAGCTCCTACGAGCAGTACTTC. Translated: CASSPGVSSSYEQYF.

The CDR3 DNA reads TGCGCCAGCAGCAATGGACAGGGGTTCTACAATGAGCAGTTCTTC. It codes for CASSNGQGFYNEQFF. The gene calls are TRBV5-1 and TRBJ2-1, with 9 bases aligning to TRBD1. This CDR3 spans 15 amino acids. V shed 4 bases, J shed 3 bases, and the junction held 5 bases outside the gene matches. Per the germline V gene, CDR1 is SGHRS and CDR2 is YFSETQ.

The chain couples TRBV7-8 to TRBJ2-4; a possible D gene is TRBD2 (6 bases). This CDR3 comprises 16 residues. The germline V and J ends were trimmed by 5 bases and 6 bases, with 20 bases remaining between them. The germline V gene encodes CDR1 SGHVS and CDR2 FQNEAQ. CDR3 DNA: TGTGCCAGCAGCCAGACTTCCCGGGACTGGGGAAACATTCAGTACTTC. Translating gives CASSQTSRDWGNIQYF.

The chain has TRBV12-3 or TRBV12-4 and TRBJ1-6; the D is unclear. This CDR3 is built from 14 residues. Trimming stripped 3 bases from V and 7 bases from J, with 10 bases between. CDR3 amino acids: CASSFPSSNSPLHF. CDR3 nucleotide sequence: TGTGCCAGCAGTTTTCCCAGTTCCAATTCACCCCTCCACTTT.

This rearrangement joins TRBV25-1 to TRBJ2-5, with D possibly called TRBD1 or TRBD2 (6 bases each). CDR1 and CDR2 (germline): MGHDK, SYGVNS. The germline V and J ends were trimmed by 1 base and 4 bases, with 16 bases remaining between them. The CDR3 spans 16 residues. DNA for the CDR3: TGTGCCAGCAGTGAATCCAAGGGGGGCTTGAGAGAGACCCAGTACTTC. Translation gives CASSESKGGLRETQYF.

The chain is built from TRBV4-3 and TRBJ2-1; the D gene is possibly TRBD1 (5 bases). CDR1 and CDR2 from the germline V gene are LGHNA and YSLEER. V was clipped by 4 bases and J by 7 bases, with 23 bases between them. The CDR3 has 17 residues. Here the CDR3 DNA reads TGCGCCAGCAGCCCCGACAGAGGCTTTGTAGGAGCAAATGAGCAGTTCTTC. Amino acids: CASSPDRGFVGANEQFF.

This chain links TRBV20-1 with TRBJ2-1; D is possibly TRBD2 (5 bases). This CDR3 is 13 amino acids long. Germline V lookup: CDR1 DFQATT, CDR2 SNEGSKA (reference sequence). Deletions cut 0 bases from V and 7 bases from J, with 10 bases between. CDR3 residues: CSARDNEGNEQFF. The CDR3 coding sequence is TGCAGTGCTAGAGACAATGAGGGTAATGAGCAGTTCTTC.

V is TRBV20-1 and J is TRBJ2-1; no definite D call. CDR1 and CDR2 from the germline V gene are DFQATT and SNEGSKA (reference sequence). V dropped 6 bases and J dropped 6 bases, with 6 bases sitting between them. This CDR3 has 10 residues. DNA for the CDR3: TGCAGTGCGCTCCGCAATGAGCAGTTCTTC. Encoded protein: CSALRNEQFF.

The chain couples TRBV27 to TRBJ1-5; no reliable D call. The CDR3 is made up of 13 amino acids. Germline V lookup: CDR1 MNHEY, CDR2 SMNVEV (reference sequence). V lost 3 bases and J lost 5, with 8 bases in between. Written as DNA, the CDR3 is TGTGCCAGCAGTTTGGCAGGCCATCAGCCCCAGCATTTT. Protein sequence: CASSLAGHQPQHF.

The chain recombines TRBV20-1 with TRBJ2-3; D may be TRBD1 or TRBD2 (5 bases each). Germline assignment: CDR1 DFQATT and CDR2 SNEGSKA (reference sequence). This CDR3 spans 15 amino acids. V lost 3 bases, J lost 1 base, and 14 bases lay in between. For the CDR3, the DNA is TGCAGTGCTAGCACCCGTCGGGGCCGCACAGATACGCAGTATTTT. It yields the protein CSASTRRGRTDTQYF.

The chain couples TRBV29-1 to TRBJ1-2, with a possible D match to TRBD1 (6 bases). This CDR3 is built from 13 residues. Trimming stripped 4 bases from V and 2 bases from J, with 11 bases between. Looked up from germline, CDR1 is SQVTM and CDR2 is ANQGSEA. The CDR3 DNA reads as TGCAGCGTTGTAGTGGGACAAAACTATGGCTACACCTTC. Its translation: CSVVVGQNYGYTF.

This clonotype was seen only once. V gene TRBV15 combines with J gene TRBJ2-7; 7 bases match TRBD1. CDR1 is LNHNV, CDR2 YYDKDF, per germline (reference sequence). This CDR3 is built from 15 residues. The trim removed 3 bases at V and 2 bases at J, leaving 7 bases unmatched. CDR3 region: CATSRSETGPYEQYF. The CDR3, as DNA: TGTGCCACCAGCAGGTCGGAGACAGGGCCCTACGAGCAGTACTTC.

The V gene is TRBV9, the J gene TRBJ2-3; D might be TRBD1 (6 bases). Trimming shortened V by 2 bases and J by 0 bases, and 13 bases separated the two germline ends. The CDR3 contains 16 residues. Germline V gene sequence: CDR1 SGDLS, CDR2 YYNGEE. DNA of the CDR3: TGTGCCAGCAGCGTCGCCGGGACAAAGAGCACAGATACGCAGTATTTT. This codes for CASSVAGTKSTDTQYF. Full variable domain (rest looked up from reference TRBV9 and TRBJ2-3): DSGVTQTPKHLITATGQRVTLRCSPRSGDLSVYWYQQSLDQGLQFLIQYYNGEERAKGNILERFSAQQFPDLHSELNLSSLELGDSALYFCASSVAGTKSTDTQYFGPGTRLTVL.

The chain carries TRBV12-5 and TRBJ1-5; tentatively, D is TRBD1 (5 bases). The length of the CDR3 is 13 residues. CDR1 is LGHNT, CDR2 FRNRAP, per germline. V lost 6 bases, J lost 5 bases, and 11 bases lay in between. The CDR3 DNA sequence: TGTGCTAGTGGCACTGTGGGGGATCAGCCCCAGCATTTT. Translated, it gives CASGTVGDQPQHF.

This chain connects TRBV5-4 to TRBJ2-4; 8 nucleotides line up with TRBD2. V trimming: 5 bases; J trimming: 3 bases; junction bases outside the gene matches: 7. Germline V gene sequence: CDR1 SGHNT, CDR2 YYREEE (reference sequence). The CDR3 has 15 amino acids. The CDR3 protein is CASRSGGADKNIQYF. The CDR3 nucleotides are TGTGCCAGCAGGTCCGGGGGGGCAGACAAAAACATTCAGTACTTC.

V usage is TRBV27 and J usage is TRBJ2-3, with 7 positions matching TRBD2. The ends lost 8 bases at V and 2 bases at J; junction bases unmatched: 7. This CDR3 comprises 14 residues. Looked up from germline, CDR1 is MNHEY and CDR2 is SMNVEV (reference sequence). The CDR3 sequence: CASWEGRLTDTQYF. Here the CDR3 DNA reads TGTGCCAGCTGGGAGGGACGGCTCACAGATACGCAGTATTTT.

This chain uses TRBV4-1 with TRBJ2-7, with a possible D match to TRBD1 (6 bases). The CDR3 sequence is 20 residues long. Germline values: CDR1 MGHRA, CDR2 YSYEKL. V was pared by 1 base and J by 1 base, with 26 bases between. Written as DNA, the CDR3 is TGCGCCAGCAGCCAAGCCCACAGTGGGACGTCTAGGGGGACATCCTACGAGCAGTACTTC. Its protein is CASSQAHSGTSRGTSYEQYF.

The gene calls are TRBV27 and TRBJ1-4; no definite D call. Germline values: CDR1 MNHEY, CDR2 SMNVEV (reference sequence). The CDR3 spans 15 residues. The V end lost 2 bases, the J end lost 0 bases, and 7 bases lay between the germline ends. The CDR3 sequence: CASSLRDATNEKLFF. DNA for the CDR3: TGTGCCAGCAGTTTAAGGGATGCAACTAATGAAAAACTGTTTTTT.

The J gene is TRBJ2-7, the V gene TRBV20-1; D remains ambiguous. The germline V and J ends were trimmed by 2 bases and 2 bases, with 10 bases remaining between them. From germline, CDR1 is DFQATT and CDR2 SNEGSKA (reference sequence). The CDR3 runs to 13 residues. CDR3 residues: CSARSLEAYEQYF. DNA for the CDR3: TGCAGTGCTAGATCCCTTGAGGCCTACGAGCAGTACTTC.

The chain joins TRBV14 to TRBJ1-1, with D possibly matching TRBD1 (6 bases). The germline CDR1 and CDR2 sequences are SGHDN and FVKESK. The V end lost 1 base, the J end lost 1 base, and 10 bases lay between the germline ends. CDR3 length: 15 residues. The CDR3 coding sequence is TGTGCCAGCAGCCAAGGCCGAGGGGGGAACACTGAAGCTTTCTTT. It codes for CASSQGRGGNTEAFF.

V usage is TRBV5-6 and J usage is TRBJ1-1; D not resolved. The CDR3 has 13 amino acids. Trimming took 2 bases from V and 0 from J, leaving 5 bases between them. Germline lookup yields CDR1 SGHDT and CDR2 YYEEEE. The CDR3 is CASSFWVNTEAFF. For the CDR3, the DNA is TGTGCCAGCAGCTTTTGGGTGAACACTGAAGCTTTCTTT.

This chain links TRBV3-1 with TRBJ1-1, with 8 bases aligning to TRBD1. CDR1 LGHDT and CDR2 YNNKEL come from the germline V gene (reference sequence). V was pared by 3 bases and J by 8 bases, with 11 bases of the junction left unmatched. The CDR3 loop spans 15 amino acids. The CDR3 sequence is CASSHRQGIPKEAFF. The CDR3 coding sequence is TGTGCCAGCAGCCACAGACAGGGGATCCCCAAGGAAGCTTTCTTT.